This T cell receptor (beta chain) was sequenced in a study of cytomegalovirus exposure and HLA in healthy donors. Primers: 60 Vbeta forward and 13 Jbeta reverse. Here immunoSEQ multiplex PCR was the method, and the copy in TCRdb shows in-frame clones only, minus some. The specimen's table records 130,000 or so clones. The trim removed 5 bases at V and 7 bases at J, leaving 10 bases unmatched. Looked up from germline, CDR1 is MDHEN and CDR2 is SYDVKM. There are 16 residues in the CDR3. The donors (healthy individuals) were bone marrow donors. The sequence derives from a man aged 18-30 years in good health and CMV-seronegative. The V and J genes are TRBV28 and TRBJ1-6, with TRBD1 matching over 8 bases. Sequencing was performed on PBMCs. The CDR3 region is CASSIPGQGYNSPLHF. Here the CDR3 DNA reads TGTGCCAGCAGTATCCCCGGACAGGGTTACAATTCACCCCTCCACTTT.